This T cell receptor beta chain was captured by sequencing in a study of cytomegalovirus exposure and HLA in healthy donors. Study-wide results and caveats: In vitro checks showed that a few CMV-associated chains really do target CMV antigens. Accounts indicate the classifier identified cytomegalovirus status with strong specificity and sensitivity. Some 150 TCR beta chains were listed as cytomegalovirus-associated. Subsequent analysis revealed that first-cohort TCR clusters tended to co-occur in the roughly 120 validation repertoires.

A remark on this clone: Its target is unknown.

The germline V gene has CDR1 MNHEY and CDR2 SVGAGI. There are 14 residues in the CDR3. The V and J ends lost 4 bases and 9 bases, in that order; junction bases with no gene match: 8. The data were produced by immunoSEQ multiplex PCR, yet TCRdb's version contains in-frame clones alone and is incomplete. The table records about 70,000 clones, over 90% of them present only once. The chain uses TRBV6-5 and TRBJ1-4, with 7 nucleotides matching TRBD1. The source is a man between 18 and 35 years old in good health and CMV-seropositive. Input material: PBMCs. The CDR3 loop reads CASSFNRDSQKLFF. The CDR3, as DNA: TGTGCCAGCAGTTTCAACCGGGACAGCCAAAAACTGTTTTTT.